This TCR beta chain was observed in a study of identical twins. TCRdb called the 5' RACE reads again in MiXCR, with one record for every CDR3 protein. The data contain 450,000 to 650,000 distinct CDR3 sequences, roughly 15% of them singletons. Germline loops: CDR1 DFQATT, CDR2 SNEGSKA (reference sequence). CDR3 size: 15 residues. V was pared by 6 bases and J by 6 bases, with 12 bases of the junction left unmatched. This clonotype came up a few times. These data also featured in a second study, about yellow fever vaccine responses in identical twins.

Sequenced material: CD4+ T cells sorted from blood. This sequence was found in a woman aged 18-29 years in good health. The rearrangement joins TRBV20-1 to TRBJ2-5; 11 bases are shared with TRBD2. The CDR3 sequence is CSAPQRLAGRQTQYF. The CDR3 DNA is TGCAGTGCCCCGCAACGACTAGCGGGAAGGCAGACCCAGTACTTC.